A selection of T cell receptor beta chains follows, all from one sample in a study of T cells in Graves' hyperthyroidism and ophthalmopathy. TCRdb reprocessed the multiplex PCR reads via MiXCR and lists one record per CDR3 protein. The sample consists of roughly 400,000 distinct CDR3 sequences, 15% to 19% of them appearing once. The specimen sequenced was blood. These TCRs come from a young woman with Graves' hyperthyroidism that later progressed to Graves' ophthalmopathy. The CDR3 runs from the conserved cysteine through the conserved F or W. Fields, in order: clone size, D gene, J gene, V gene, CDR3 DNA, CDR3 protein. The D gene is left open where the match is weak. Clone size is shown for a subset of rows, as once, few, many or a class of expanded clone.

many | NA | TRBJ2-1 | TRBV28 | TGTGCCAGCAGTCTGCTGGCGGAAGGGGTCAATGAGCAGTTCTTC | CASSLLAEGVNEQFF
many | NA | TRBJ2-7 | TRBV20-1 | TGCAGTGCTAGGGACGCAACCTCCTACGAGCAGTACTTC | CSARDATSYEQYF
NA | TRBD2 | TRBJ2-7 | TRBV19 | TGTGCCAGTAGCCCCGAAGCGGGGAACTCCTACGAGCAGTACTTC | CASSPEAGNSYEQYF
NA | NA | TRBJ1-5 | TRBV11-2 | TGTGCCAGCAGCTTAGTAGGCAGGGGAGACGGACAGCCCCAGCATTTT | CASSLVGRGDGQPQHF
many | TRBD2 | TRBJ2-3 | TRBV13 | TGTGCCAGCAGCTTAAGCGTAGCGGGAGGAGGGACAGATACGCAGTATTTT | CASSLSVAGGGTDTQYF
few | NA | TRBJ2-3 | TRBV12-3/TRBV12-4 | TGTGCCAGCAGCAAGACCTGGAACCCAGATACGCAGTATTTT | CASSKTWNPDTQYF
few | NA | TRBJ2-1 | TRBV6-1 | TGTGCCAGCAGTGAAAGGGGACTGATCGATGAGCAGTTCTTC | CASSERGLIDEQFF
few | TRBD1 | TRBJ1-6 | TRBV18 | TGTGCCAGCTCACCCGGGACAGGAGATAATTCACCCCTCCACTTT | CASSPGTGDNSPLHF
NA | NA | TRBJ1-1 | TRBV4-2 | TGTGCCAGCAGCCAAGTTCGCCAGTTAATGACTGAAGCTTTCTTT | CASSQVRQLMTEAFF
many | NA | TRBJ2-1 | TRBV27 | TGTGCCAGCAGTCCATATGATAGGTACAATGAGCAGTTCTTC | CASSPYDRYNEQFF
many | NA | TRBJ2-7 | TRBV20-1 | TGCAGTGCTAGAAATACAACTGTTAGCGGCTACGAGCAGTACTTC | CSARNTTVSGYEQYF
many | NA | TRBJ1-1 | TRBV6-2/TRBV6-3 | TGTGCCAGCAGCTATCTGGCCGGACACGGGACCACTGAAGCTTTCTTT | CASSYLAGHGTTEAFF
few | TRBD2 | TRBJ2-3 | TRBV15 | TGTGCCACCAGCAGAGGCGGGAGAAGCACAGATACGCAGTATTTT | CATSRGGRSTDTQYF
many | NA | TRBJ2-5 | TRBV6-1 | TGTGCCAGCAGTGGACAGGGAGGAGAGACCCAGTACTTC | CASSGQGGETQYF
NA | NA | TRBJ2-7 | TRBV7-9 | TGTGCCAGCAGCTTAGCGCTTAGTTCCTACGAGCAGTACTTC | CASSLALSSYEQYF
few | NA | TRBJ2-2 | TRBV10-3 | TGTGCCATCTACGGCAGGCGCTCGGGGAACACCGGGGAGCTGTTTTTT | CAIYGRRSGNTGELFF
many | NA | TRBJ2-1 | TRBV20-1 | TGCAGTGCTAGCGGATCATACAATGAGCAGTTCTTC | CSASGSYNEQFF
few | NA | TRBJ2-7 | TRBV3-1 | TGTGCCAGCAGCCAATCTGACAGCTACGAGCAGTACTTC | CASSQSDSYEQYF
few | TRBD1 | TRBJ2-7 | TRBV10-3 | TGTGCCATCAGCCCCCGGGACAGGGTCTCATACGAGCAGTACTTC | CAISPRDRVSYEQYF
many | NA | TRBJ2-1 | TRBV7-2 | TGTGCCAGCGATAGGGGCGGTATAAATGAGCAGTTCTTC | CASDRGGINEQFF
many | NA | TRBJ2-7 | TRBV7-2 | TGTGCCAGCAGCACCCGACTAGCCTACGAGCAGTACTTC | CASSTRLAYEQYF
many | NA | TRBJ1-2 | TRBV28 | TGTGCCAGCAGTTTCAGGAGGGGACCTTATGGCTACACCTTC | CASSFRRGPYGYTF
NA | NA | TRBJ2-1 | TRBV27 | TGTGCCAGCAGTTCATTAGGGTTCAATGAGCAGTTCTTC | CASSSLGFNEQFF
many | TRBD2 | TRBJ2-1 | TRBV28 | TGTGCCAGCAGTTTCCCTTTGACTAGCGGGAGGGGCAATGAGCAGTTCTTC | CASSFPLTSGRGNEQFF
NA | TRBD1 | TRBJ1-5 | TRBV30 | TGTGCCTGGAGTGTAAGGTGGGACAGGGGCAATCAGCCCCAGCATTTT | CAWSVRWDRGNQPQHF
NA | TRBD2 | TRBJ2-1 | TRBV11-2 | TGTGCCAGCAGCTTCGGGACTAGCGGAAAAAACAATGAGCAGTTCTTC | CASSFGTSGKNNEQFF
many | NA | TRBJ2-1 | TRBV2 | TGTGCCAGCAGTGTCTCAGGCCTCGGAGGCTCCTACAATGAGCAGTTCTTC | CASSVSGLGGSYNEQFF
many | NA | TRBJ2-3 | TRBV20-1 | TGCAGTGCTAGAGGGGCGGAGTATAGCACAGATACGCAGTATTTT | CSARGAEYSTDTQYF
many | TRBD1 | TRBJ2-7 | TRBV27 | TGTGCCAGCAGTCCCGGGACAGGGGTGGCCGAGCAGTACTTC | CASSPGTGVAEQYF
many | TRBD2 | TRBJ2-5 | TRBV7-3 | TGTGCCAGCAGCTCCCAAGGGGCGGGAGTTTTTGCGACCCAGTACTTC | CASSSQGAGVFATQYF
few | TRBD2 | TRBJ2-4 | TRBV28 | TGTGCCAGCAGTTTAATCGGGACTAGCGGAGCCAAAAACATTCAGTACTTC | CASSLIGTSGAKNIQYF